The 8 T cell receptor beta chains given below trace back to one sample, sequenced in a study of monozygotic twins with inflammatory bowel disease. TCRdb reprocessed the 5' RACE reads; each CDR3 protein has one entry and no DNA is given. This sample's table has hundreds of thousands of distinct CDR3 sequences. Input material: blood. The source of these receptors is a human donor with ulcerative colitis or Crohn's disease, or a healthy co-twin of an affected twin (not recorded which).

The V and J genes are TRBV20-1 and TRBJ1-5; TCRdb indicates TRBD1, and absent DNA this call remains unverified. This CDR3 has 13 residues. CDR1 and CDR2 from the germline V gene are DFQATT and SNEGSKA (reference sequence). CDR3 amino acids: CSATPPSNQPQHF.

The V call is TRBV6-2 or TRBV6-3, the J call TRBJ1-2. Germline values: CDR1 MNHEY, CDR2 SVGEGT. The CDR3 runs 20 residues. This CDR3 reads CASSYLSRVRGPGSNYGYTF.

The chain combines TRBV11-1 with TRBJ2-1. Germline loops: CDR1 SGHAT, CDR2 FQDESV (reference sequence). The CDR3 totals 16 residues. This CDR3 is CASSLLDSTLNNEQFF.

The CDR3 protein is CASSVAGTGNEKLFF. The chain carries TRBV9 and TRBJ1-4; checking the TCRdb D call of TRBD1 is not possible without DNA. Germline CDR1 and CDR2: SGDLS and YYNGEE. The CDR3 covers 15 residues.

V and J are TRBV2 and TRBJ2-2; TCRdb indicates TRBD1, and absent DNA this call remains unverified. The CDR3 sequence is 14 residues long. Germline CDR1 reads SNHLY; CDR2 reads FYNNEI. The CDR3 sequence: CASSQTGAGGELFF.

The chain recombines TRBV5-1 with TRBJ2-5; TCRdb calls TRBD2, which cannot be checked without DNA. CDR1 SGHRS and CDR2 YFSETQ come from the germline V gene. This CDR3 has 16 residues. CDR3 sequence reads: CASSLAVGGGQETQYF.

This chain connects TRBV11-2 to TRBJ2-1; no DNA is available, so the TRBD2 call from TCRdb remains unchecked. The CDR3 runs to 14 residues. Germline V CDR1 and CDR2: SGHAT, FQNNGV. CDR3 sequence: CASSLGEGPLEQSF.

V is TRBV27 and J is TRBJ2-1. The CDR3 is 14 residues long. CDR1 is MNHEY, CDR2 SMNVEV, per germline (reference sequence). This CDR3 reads CASSFGFAYNEQFF.